This is a list of T cell receptor beta chains from one sample in a study of T cells in narcolepsy. TCRdb keeps only in-frame clones here, not all; method: immunoSEQ multiplex PCR. The sample gives about 17,000 clones, roughly 72% of which show up once; around 15% is in the top ten. The specimen was CD45RA- memory CD8+ T cells from PBMCs. The origin of the receptors is a human donor with narcolepsy. CDR3s include the opening cysteine and the closing phenylalanine or tryptophan. A D gene is named only where the DNA matches it firmly. Rows may omit the clone size; those that give it use once, few, many or a size class.

clone size: .; J gene: TRBJ2-1; V gene: TRBV5-1; D gene: .; CDR3 protein: CASSWAGPGNEQFF; CDR3 DNA: TGCGCCAGCAGCTGGGCGGGCCCGGGCAATGAGCAGTTCTTC
clone size: .; J gene: TRBJ1-3; V gene: TRBV6-5; D gene: .; CDR3 protein: CASSYSGSSGNTIYF; CDR3 DNA: TGTGCCAGCAGTTACTCAGGGAGCTCTGGAAACACCATATATTTT
clone size: .; J gene: TRBJ2-1; V gene: TRBV7-9; D gene: .; CDR3 protein: CASSLGTNNEQFF; CDR3 DNA: TGTGCCAGCAGCTTAGGGACTAACAATGAGCAGTTCTTC
clone size: .; J gene: TRBJ2-5; V gene: TRBV27; D gene: TRBD1; CDR3 protein: CASRPGQGWETQYF; CDR3 DNA: TGTGCCAGCCGACCGGGACAGGGTTGGGAGACCCAGTACTTC
clone size: .; J gene: TRBJ1-2; V gene: TRBV11-2; D gene: .; CDR3 protein: CASYGTGNYGYTF; CDR3 DNA: TGTGCCAGCTACGGAACGGGAAACTATGGCTACACCTTC
clone size: .; J gene: TRBJ2-3; V gene: TRBV7-3; D gene: TRBD2; CDR3 protein: CASASGGNTDTQYF; CDR3 DNA: TGTGCCAGCGCTAGCGGGGGAAACACAGATACGCAGTATTTT
clone size: .; J gene: TRBJ2-7; V gene: TRBV10-2; D gene: .; CDR3 protein: CASSPTGSYEQYF; CDR3 DNA: TGCGCCAGCAGCCCGACAGGTTCCTACGAGCAGTACTTC
clone size: .; J gene: TRBJ2-5; V gene: TRBV6-5; D gene: TRBD2; CDR3 protein: CASSYEASGALETQYF; CDR3 DNA: TGTGCCAGCAGTTATGAGGCTAGCGGGGCCTTGGAGACCCAGTACTTC
clone size: few; J gene: TRBJ1-1; V gene: TRBV7-2; D gene: .; CDR3 protein: CASSTGQKNEAFF; CDR3 DNA: TGTGCCAGCAGCACCGGACAGAAAAATGAAGCTTTCTTT
clone size: few; J gene: TRBJ1-2; V gene: TRBV19; D gene: TRBD1; CDR3 protein: CASIPDGQAPLYGYTF; CDR3 DNA: TGTGCCAGTATCCCCGATGGACAGGCGCCTCTCTATGGCTACACCTTC
clone size: .; J gene: TRBJ1-1; V gene: TRBV6-5; D gene: .; CDR3 protein: CASSYSDSEAFF; CDR3 DNA: TGTGCCAGCAGTTACTCTGACAGTGAAGCTTTCTTT
clone size: .; J gene: TRBJ1-2; V gene: TRBV6-6; D gene: TRBD1; CDR3 protein: CASTTGGGYTF; CDR3 DNA: TGTGCCAGCACGACAGGGGGCGGCTACACCTTC
clone size: .; J gene: TRBJ2-3; V gene: TRBV29-1; D gene: .; CDR3 protein: CSVVLLGGTDTQYF; CDR3 DNA: TGCAGCGTTGTTCTGCTCGGGGGCACAGATACGCAGTATTTT
clone size: .; J gene: TRBJ2-1; V gene: TRBV9; D gene: TRBD1; CDR3 protein: CASSVTTGTGVNEQFF; CDR3 DNA: TGTGCCAGCAGCGTAACCACCGGGACAGGGGTGAATGAGCAGTTCTTC
clone size: .; J gene: TRBJ2-3; V gene: TRBV9; D gene: .; CDR3 protein: CASTPGGGAVDTQYF; CDR3 DNA: TGTGCCAGCACCCCCGGAGGGGGGGCCGTAGATACGCAGTATTTT
clone size: few; J gene: TRBJ1-1; V gene: TRBV5-6; D gene: .; CDR3 protein: CASSLGPNTEAFF; CDR3 DNA: TGTGCCAGCAGCTTGGGGCCGAACACTGAAGCTTTCTTT
clone size: .; J gene: TRBJ2-7; V gene: TRBV27; D gene: .; CDR3 protein: CASIKGHPKGSYEQYF; CDR3 DNA: TGTGCCAGCATCAAAGGACACCCGAAAGGCTCCTACGAGCAGTACTTC
clone size: .; J gene: TRBJ1-1; V gene: TRBV15; D gene: TRBD1; CDR3 protein: CATSTKTGVTEAFF; CDR3 DNA: TGTGCCACCAGCACCAAAACAGGGGTCACTGAAGCTTTCTTT
clone size: .; J gene: TRBJ2-7; V gene: TRBV2; D gene: .; CDR3 protein: CASGTNGAYLEPPYEQYF; CDR3 DNA: TGTGCCAGCGGGACAAACGGCGCGTACCTAGAGCCCCCCTACGAGCAGTACTTC
clone size: .; J gene: TRBJ1-5; V gene: TRBV30; D gene: TRBD1; CDR3 protein: CAWSITGGYQPQHF; CDR3 DNA: TGTGCCTGGAGTATTACAGGGGGCTATCAGCCCCAGCATTTT
clone size: .; J gene: TRBJ1-1; V gene: TRBV9; D gene: TRBD1; CDR3 protein: CASSVEGTGGMNTEAFF; CDR3 DNA: TGTGCCAGCAGCGTAGAAGGGACAGGGGGCATGAACACTGAAGCTTTCTTT
clone size: .; J gene: TRBJ2-2; V gene: TRBV5-1; D gene: .; CDR3 protein: CASSLADRGGELFF; CDR3 DNA: TGCGCCAGCAGCTTGGCCGACCGTGGCGGGGAGCTGTTTTTT